The 6 T cell receptor beta chains given below trace back to one sample, sequenced in a study of ipilimumab plus nivolumab after autologous stem cell transplantation. TCRdb keeps only in-frame clones here, not all; method: immunoSEQ multiplex PCR. The sample has about 16,000 clones; roughly 71% are singletons. The material was PBMCs, obtained in a trial of ipilimumab plus nivolumab as post-transplant consolidation. These TCRs come from a male donor with diffuse large B-cell lymphoma.

This rearrangement joins TRBV7-8 to TRBJ2-2; D might be TRBD1 (5 bases). Germline values: CDR1 SGHVS, CDR2 FQNEAQ. V gave up 5 bases and J gave up 2 bases, with 12 bases separating them. This CDR3 comprises 15 residues. DNA for the CDR3: TGTGCCAGCAGCCCTTGGCAGGGCAACACCGGGGAGCTGTTTTTT. It codes for CASSPWQGNTGELFF. The complete variable domain, with remaining parts taken from reference TRBV7-8 and TRBJ2-2, reads GAGVSQSPRYKVAKRGQDVALRCDPISGHVSLFWYQQALGQGPEFLTYFQNEAQLDKSGLPSDRFFAERPEGSVSTLKIQRTQQEDSAVYLCASSPWQGNTGELFFGEGSRLTVL.

In this sample, this clone turned up a few times. The rearrangement joins TRBV27 to TRBJ2-1, with TRBD2 matching over 13 bases. This CDR3 contains 14 residues. Germline assignment: CDR1 MNHEY and CDR2 SMNVEV (reference sequence). The ends lost 8 bases at V and 8 bases at J; junction bases unmatched: 6. The CDR3 here is CASRRLAGGYEQFF. CDR3 bases: TGTGCCAGCCGACGACTAGCGGGAGGCTATGAGCAGTTCTTC.

This clone appeared a single time. J is TRBJ2-5 and V is TRBV5-6; perhaps TRBD1 as D (6 bases). Germline V gene data show CDR1 as SGHDT and CDR2 as YYEEEE. V was cut by 4 bases and J by 4 bases, with 14 bases left in between. The CDR3 contains 14 residues. The CDR3 here is CASSIRDMGETQYF. The CDR3 DNA follows: TGTGCCAGCAGCATCAGGGACATGGGAGAGACCCAGTACTTC.

This chain uses TRBV5-5 with TRBJ2-1; the D is unclear. Germline CDR1 and CDR2: SGHKS and YYEKEE (reference sequence). The length of the CDR3 is 14 residues. With 6 bases removed from V and 4 bases from J, the gap between germline ends came to 14 bases. The CDR3 sequence: CASTPPTGYNEQFF. The CDR3 region has the DNA TGTGCCAGCACCCCACCGACTGGGTACAATGAGCAGTTCTTC.

This clone was picked up one time. This chain joins TRBV21-1 and TRBJ2-5; the table calls TRBD2, which could not be checked here. TRBV21-1 is annotated as a pseudogene. The length of the CDR3 is 17 residues. The CDR3 here is CASSKVPGREVGETQYF. DNA of the CDR3: TGTGCCAGCAGCAAAGTCCCCGGGAGGGAGGTTGGAGAGACCCAGTACTTC.

The CDR3 DNA is TGTGCCAGCAGCGTCGACAGGCTTGATCAGCCCCAGCATTTT. It specifies CASSVDRLDQPQHF. V is TRBV2 and J is TRBJ1-5, with D perhaps TRBD1 (6 bases). Trimming cost V 6 bases and J 5 bases, with 14 bases left between them. The CDR3 is 14 residues long. Germline assignment: CDR1 SNHLY and CDR2 FYNNEI.